Included here is one T cell receptor beta chain sequence, with context. This sample is part of a study of control samples from healthy donors and cancer patients. Germline V lookup: CDR1 MNHEY, CDR2 SMNVEV (reference sequence). After removal of 4 bases from V and 1 base from J, the junction contained 3 bases not matched to a gene. This CDR3 contains 15 residues. The assay was immunoSEQ multiplex PCR, and TCRdb's table has in-frame clones only and misses some. The sample shows around 190,000 clones, more than 80% of them seen only once. The chain recombines TRBV27 with TRBJ1-5; 8 bases align to TRBD1. This receptor was taken from a man aged 25 to 40 in good health. Sequencing was carried out using blood. CDR3 in amino acids: CASSSGQGSNQPQHF. CDR3 sequence (DNA): TGTGCCAGCAGTTCCGGACAGGGCAGCAATCAGCCCCAGCATTTT.